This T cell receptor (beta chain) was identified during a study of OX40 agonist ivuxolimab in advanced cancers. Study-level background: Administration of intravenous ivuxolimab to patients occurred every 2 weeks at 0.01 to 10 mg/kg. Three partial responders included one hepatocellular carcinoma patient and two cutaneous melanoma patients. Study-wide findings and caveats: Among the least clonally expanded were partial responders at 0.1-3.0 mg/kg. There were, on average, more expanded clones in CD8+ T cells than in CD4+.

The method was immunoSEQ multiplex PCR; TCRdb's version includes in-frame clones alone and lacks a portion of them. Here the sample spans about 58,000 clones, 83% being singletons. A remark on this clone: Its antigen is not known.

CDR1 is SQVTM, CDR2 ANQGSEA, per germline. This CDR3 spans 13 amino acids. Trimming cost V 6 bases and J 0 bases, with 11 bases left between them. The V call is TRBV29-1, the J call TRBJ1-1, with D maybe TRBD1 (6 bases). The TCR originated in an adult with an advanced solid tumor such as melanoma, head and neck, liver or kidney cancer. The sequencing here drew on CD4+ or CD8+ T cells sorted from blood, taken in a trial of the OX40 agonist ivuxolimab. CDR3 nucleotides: TGCAGCGTCGTCAGGGACATGAACACTGAAGCTTTCTTT. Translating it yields CSVVRDMNTEAFF.